These 5 T cell receptor beta chains were sequenced from one sample in a study of CD8+CD57+ T cells in acquired aplastic anemia. Sequencing was done on patients that had shown CD8+CD57+ cell expansion by flow cytometry. TCR beta VDJ combinations and CDR3 sequences were profiled from genomic DNA. TCRdb re-analysed the reads in MiXCR, keeping a single row per CDR3 protein. The sample has 150,000 to 200,000 distinct CDR3 sequences, almost 50% seen once. The sequenced material came from sorted CD4+, CD8+, or CD8+CD57+ T cells (not recorded which) from PBMCs. These receptors were taken from a human donor with aplastic anemia.

The chain carries TRBV2 and TRBJ2-3, with TRBD2 as a possible D gene (6 bases). CDR1 is SNHLY and CDR2 is FYNNEI in the germline V gene. CDR3 size: 14 residues. The V end lost 11 bases, the J end lost 2 bases, and 17 bases lay between the germline ends. This CDR3 reads CAWDGRGPTDTQYF. Here the CDR3 DNA reads TGTGCCTGGGACGGGCGGGGACCCACAGATACGCAGTATTTT.

This clonotype was detected only a few times. V gene TRBV11-3 combines with J gene TRBJ2-2; 10 bases line up with TRBD2. Losses at the gene ends were 3 bases for V and 5 bases for J; bases not matched to a gene: 6. CDR3 length equals 16 residues. Germline V CDR1 and CDR2: SGHNT, YENEEA. The CDR3 sequence: CASSFELAGRTGELFF. The CDR3 DNA is TGTGCCAGCAGCTTCGAACTAGCGGGGAGGACCGGGGAGCTGTTTTTT. Complete variable domain (other parts from reference TRBV11-3 and TRBJ2-2): EAGVVQSPRYKIIEKKQPVAFWCNPISGHNTLYWYLQNLGQGPELLIRYENEEAVDDSQLPKDRFSAERLKGVDSTLKIQPAELGDSAVYLCASSFELAGRTGELFFGEGSRLTVL.

The table lists this clonotype with many counts. This rearrangement joins TRBV20-1 to TRBJ1-1; 7 bases match TRBD1. Trimming at V came to 2 bases and at J to 1 base, leaving 7 bases not matched to a gene. Germline V gives CDR1 DFQATT, CDR2 SNEGSKA (reference sequence). This CDR3 region has 15 residues. For the CDR3, the DNA is TGCAGTGCTAGAACCCCAACAGGGGAGAACACTGAAGCTTTCTTT. Its translation: CSARTPTGENTEAFF.

Only a few counts were recorded for this clonotype. The V call is TRBV12-3 or TRBV12-4, the J call TRBJ1-6; TRBD1 matches at 10 bases. With V trimmed by 6 bases and J by 9 bases, 5 bases remained unmatched. This CDR3 spans 14 amino acids. The CDR3 nucleotides are TGTGCCAGCAGACGGACAGGGGGGAGTTCACCCCTCCACTTT. The encoded protein is CASRRTGGSSPLHF.

This clonotype showed up just a few times. The chain combines TRBV29-1 with TRBJ2-7; D remains unclear. Germline V lookup: CDR1 SQVTM, CDR2 ANQGSEA. The germline V and J ends were trimmed by 4 bases and 3 bases, with 7 bases remaining between them. The CDR3 totals 11 residues. Written as DNA, the CDR3 is TGCAGCGTTGCTGCAGACTACGAGCAGTACTTC. Translating gives CSVAADYEQYF.